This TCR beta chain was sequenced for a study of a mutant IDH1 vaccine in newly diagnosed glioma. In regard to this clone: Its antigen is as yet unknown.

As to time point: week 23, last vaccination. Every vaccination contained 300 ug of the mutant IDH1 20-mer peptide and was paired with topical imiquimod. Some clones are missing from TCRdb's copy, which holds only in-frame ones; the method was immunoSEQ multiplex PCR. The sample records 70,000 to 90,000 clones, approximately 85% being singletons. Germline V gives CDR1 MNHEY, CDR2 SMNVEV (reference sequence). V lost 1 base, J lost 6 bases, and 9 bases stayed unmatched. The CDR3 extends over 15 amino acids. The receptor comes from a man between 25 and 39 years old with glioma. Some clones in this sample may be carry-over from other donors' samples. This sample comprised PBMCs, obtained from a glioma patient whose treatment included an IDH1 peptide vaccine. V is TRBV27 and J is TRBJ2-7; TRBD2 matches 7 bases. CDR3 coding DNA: TGTGCCAGCAGTTTATTGGGGGGGGAAGACTCCGAGCAGTACTTC. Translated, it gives CASSLLGGEDSEQYF.